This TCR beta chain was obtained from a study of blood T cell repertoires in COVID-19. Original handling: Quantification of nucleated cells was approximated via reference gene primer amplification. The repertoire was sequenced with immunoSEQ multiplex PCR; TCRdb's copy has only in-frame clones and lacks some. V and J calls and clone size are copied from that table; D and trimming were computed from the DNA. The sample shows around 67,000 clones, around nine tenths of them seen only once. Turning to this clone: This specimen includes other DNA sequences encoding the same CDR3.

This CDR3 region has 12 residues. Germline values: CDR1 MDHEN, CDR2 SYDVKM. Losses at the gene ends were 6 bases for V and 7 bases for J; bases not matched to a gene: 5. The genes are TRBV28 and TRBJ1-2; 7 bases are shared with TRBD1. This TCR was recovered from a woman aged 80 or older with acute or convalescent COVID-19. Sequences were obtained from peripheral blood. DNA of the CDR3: TGTGCCAGCAGCCAGACAGGGAGTGGCTACACCTTC. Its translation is CASSQTGSGYTF.